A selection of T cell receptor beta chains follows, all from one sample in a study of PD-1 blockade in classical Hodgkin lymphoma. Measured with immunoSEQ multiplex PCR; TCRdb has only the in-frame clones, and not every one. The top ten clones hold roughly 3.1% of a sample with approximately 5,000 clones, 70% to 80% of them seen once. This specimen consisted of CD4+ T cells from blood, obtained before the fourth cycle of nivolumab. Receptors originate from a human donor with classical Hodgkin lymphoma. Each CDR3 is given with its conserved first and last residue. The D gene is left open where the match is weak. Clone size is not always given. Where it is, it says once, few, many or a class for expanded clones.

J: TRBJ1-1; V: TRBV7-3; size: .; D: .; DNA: TGTGCCAGCAGCTCCTCCGGGGCGGACACTGAAGCTTTCTTT; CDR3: CASSSSGADTEAFF
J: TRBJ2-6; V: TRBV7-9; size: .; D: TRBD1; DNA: TGTGCCAGCAGCCCGGGACAGGCCTTAATCTCTGGGGCCAACGTCCTGACTTTC; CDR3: CASSPGQALISGANVLTF
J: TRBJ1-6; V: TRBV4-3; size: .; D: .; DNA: TGCGCCAGCAGCCAAGGGTTTTATAATTCACCCCTCCACTTT; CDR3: CASSQGFYNSPLHF
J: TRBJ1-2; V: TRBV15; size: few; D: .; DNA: TGTGCCACCAGCAGAAACGGGGCGGGAGGCTACACCTTC; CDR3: CATSRNGAGGYTF
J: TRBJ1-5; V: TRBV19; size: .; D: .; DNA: TGTGCCAGTACCGACCATACCAGAAATCAGCCCCAGCATTTT; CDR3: CASTDHTRNQPQHF
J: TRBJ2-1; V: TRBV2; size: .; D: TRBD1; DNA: TGTGCCAGCAGTTTGGGACAGGGATCCTACAATGAGCAGTTCTTC; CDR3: CASSLGQGSYNEQFF
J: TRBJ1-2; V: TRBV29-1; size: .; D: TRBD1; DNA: TGCAGCGTCCGGACAGGCCCCAACTATGGCTACACCTTC; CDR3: CSVRTGPNYGYTF
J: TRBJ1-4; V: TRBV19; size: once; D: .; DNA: TGTGCCAGTACCACAGGGATAAGGCTTAATGAAAAACTGTTTTTT; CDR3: CASTTGIRLNEKLFF
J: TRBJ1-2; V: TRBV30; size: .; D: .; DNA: TGTGCCTGGAGCTCCCCCCAGGGCAGGGGAGGCTACACCTTC; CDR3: CAWSSPQGRGGYTF
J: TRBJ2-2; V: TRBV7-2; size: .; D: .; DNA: TGTGCCAGCAGCTCTCGAGGGGGGGGTAACACCGGGGAGCTGTTTTTT; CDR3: CASSSRGGGNTGELFF
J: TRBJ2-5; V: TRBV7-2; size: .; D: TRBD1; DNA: TGTGCCAGCAGCTTAGTTAACAGGGGTTCGGAGACCCAGTACTTC; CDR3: CASSLVNRGSETQYF
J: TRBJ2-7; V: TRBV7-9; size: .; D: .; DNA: TGTGCCAGCAGCTCAGTGGGGGGCCGCTCCTACGAGCAGTACTTC; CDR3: CASSSVGGRSYEQYF
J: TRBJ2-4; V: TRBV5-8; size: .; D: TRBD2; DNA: TGTGCCAGCAGCTTCGGACTAGCGACCAAAAACATTCAGTACTTC; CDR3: CASSFGLATKNIQYF
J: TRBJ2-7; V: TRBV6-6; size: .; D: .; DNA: TGTGCCAGCTTGGGGGGGACAGGACATGTCTCCTACGAGCAGTACTTC; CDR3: CASLGGTGHVSYEQYF
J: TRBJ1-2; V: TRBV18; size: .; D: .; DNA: TGTGCCAGCTCACCTAAACCGGGAACCAATGGCTACACCTTC; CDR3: CASSPKPGTNGYTF
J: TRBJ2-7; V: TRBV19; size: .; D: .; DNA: TGTGCCAGTACCCCCTCCTGGGGGGCCTCCTACGAGCAGTACTTC; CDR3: CASTPSWGASYEQYF
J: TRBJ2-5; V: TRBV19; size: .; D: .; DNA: TGTGCCAGTACCCGCGGCTGGGGGGAGACCCAGTACTTC; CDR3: CASTRGWGETQYF
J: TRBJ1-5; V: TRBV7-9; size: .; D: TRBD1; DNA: TGTGCCAGCAGCTTTTGGAACACAGGGGTGGATCAGCCCCAGCATTTT; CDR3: CASSFWNTGVDQPQHF
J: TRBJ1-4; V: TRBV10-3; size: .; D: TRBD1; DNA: TGTGCCAGCGGGACAGCAAATAATGAAAAACTGTTTTTT; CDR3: CASGTANNEKLFF
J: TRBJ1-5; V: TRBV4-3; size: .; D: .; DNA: TGCGCCAGCAGCCAAGATAGCAATCAGCCCCAGCATTTT; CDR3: CASSQDSNQPQHF
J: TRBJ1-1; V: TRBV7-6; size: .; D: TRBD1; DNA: TGTGCCAGCAGCAGAGGGGCAGGGGGCGCGGGCACTGAAGCTTTCTTT; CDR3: CASSRGAGGAGTEAFF
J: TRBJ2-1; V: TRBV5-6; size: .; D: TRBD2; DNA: TGTGCCAGCAGCTTGGTGGCAGGGAGGGACAATGAGCAGTTCTTC; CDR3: CASSLVAGRDNEQFF
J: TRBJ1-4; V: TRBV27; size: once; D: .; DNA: TGTGCCAGCAGTAGAGGGTCGAAGGGCGAAAAACTGTTTTTT; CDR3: CASSRGSKGEKLFF
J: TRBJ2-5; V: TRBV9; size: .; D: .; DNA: TGTGCCAGCAGCGTAGGTTCCGGGGGGACCCAGTACTTC; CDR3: CASSVGSGGTQYF
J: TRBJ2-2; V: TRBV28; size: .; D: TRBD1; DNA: TGTGCCAGCAGTACCTGGAGCCGGGACAGTAACACCGGGGAGCTGTTTTTT; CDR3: CASSTWSRDSNTGELFF
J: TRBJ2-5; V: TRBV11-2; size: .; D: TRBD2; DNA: TGTGCCAGCAGCTCCGCCTCGACTAGCGGGGGGCTCGAGGAGACCCAGTACTTC; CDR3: CASSSASTSGGLEETQYF
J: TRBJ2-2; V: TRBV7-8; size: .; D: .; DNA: TGTGCCAGCAGCTTAGCGATTGGGGCCGGGGAGCTGTTTTTT; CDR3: CASSLAIGAGELFF
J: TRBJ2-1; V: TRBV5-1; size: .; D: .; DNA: TGCGCCAGCAGCTTATCACCTGACGGGGTCAATGAGCAGTTCTTC; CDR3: CASSLSPDGVNEQFF
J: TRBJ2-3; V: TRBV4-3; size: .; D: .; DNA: TGCGCCAGCAGCCAAGTGGTGGGCCGAGGTAGCACAGATACGCAGTATTTT; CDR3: CASSQVVGRGSTDTQYF
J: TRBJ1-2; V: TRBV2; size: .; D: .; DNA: TGTGCCAGCAGTGAAGGGAGTTTTTGGGGCTATGGCTACACCTTC; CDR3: CASSEGSFWGYGYTF
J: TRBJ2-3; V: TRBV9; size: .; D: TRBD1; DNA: TGTGCCAGCAGCGTAGGGGGACAGCCAGATACGCAGTATTTT; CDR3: CASSVGGQPDTQYF
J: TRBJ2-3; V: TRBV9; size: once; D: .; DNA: TGTGCCAGCAGCGCCGGGGGGCGTAGTAGCACAGATACGCAGTATTTT; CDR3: CASSAGGRSSTDTQYF
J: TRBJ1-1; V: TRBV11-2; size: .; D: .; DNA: TGTGCCAGCAGCTTAGACCTAAGGGGGATAGGGATCCGGAACACTGAAGCTTTCTTT; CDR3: CASSLDLRGIGIRNTEAFF
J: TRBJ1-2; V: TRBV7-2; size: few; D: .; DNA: TGTGCCAGCAGCTTACACCGGGAAGGTGGCTACACCTTC; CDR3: CASSLHREGGYTF
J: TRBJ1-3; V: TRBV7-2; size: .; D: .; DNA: TGTGCCAGCAGCTTCAGGTGGAGCTCTGGAAACACCATATATTTT; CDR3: CASSFRWSSGNTIYF
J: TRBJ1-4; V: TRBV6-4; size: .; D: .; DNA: TGTGCCAGCAGTCCGGGCCCTCCTAGCCCCAATGAAAAACTGTTTTTT; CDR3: CASSPGPPSPNEKLFF
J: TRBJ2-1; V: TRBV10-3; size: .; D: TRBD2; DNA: TGTGCCATCAGTCCACCAGCGGGGGGTAACAATGAGCAGTTCTTC; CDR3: CAISPPAGGNNEQFF
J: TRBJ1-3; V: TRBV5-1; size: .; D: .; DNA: TGCGCCAGCAGCTTGTCGGGAGGTAGTGGAAACACCATATATTTT; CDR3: CASSLSGGSGNTIYF
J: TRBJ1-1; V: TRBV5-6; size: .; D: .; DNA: TGTGCCAGCAGCTTGGTGGTGGGCACTGAAGCTTTCTTT; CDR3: CASSLVVGTEAFF
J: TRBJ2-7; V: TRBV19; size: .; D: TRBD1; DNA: TGTGCCAGTAGTGAACAGGGGTTCTACGAGCAGTACTTC; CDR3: CASSEQGFYEQYF